Ten or more counts support the clone carrying this T cell receptor (beta chain). The entry originates in a study of T cells in Graves' hyperthyroidism and ophthalmopathy. Study-wide background: Upon initial diagnosis and before any treatment, peripheral blood was collected.

Amplified TCR beta CDR3 regions derived from RNA transcripts. The primer set for the first-round RT-PCR of the TCR CDR3 was HTBI. TCRdb independently ran MiXCR on the multiplex PCR reads; one entry per CDR3 protein. The table shows a few hundred thousand distinct CDR3 sequences, with 20% to 25% occurring only once. V was clipped by 3 bases and J by 0 bases, with 18 bases between them. The germline gives CDR1 GTSNPN, CDR2 SVGIG (reference sequence). This CDR3 is 17 amino acids long. Sequencing was done on a sample of blood. This sequence joins TRBV30 and TRBJ1-5; D not resolved. This TCR came from a man aged 18 to 29 with Graves' hyperthyroidism. The CDR3 DNA follows: TGTGCCTGGAGCGTAGGTCCCCCCTCCCCTAGCAATCAGCCCCAGCATTTT. Translated, it gives CAWSVGPPSPSNQPQHF.